Below are 20 T cell receptor beta chains sequenced from a single sample in a study of Graves' ophthalmopathy and Graves' hyperthyroidism. RNA transcripts provided the template for amplifying TCR beta CDR3 regions. After a first-round RT-PCR with HTBI primers, a second-round multiplex PCR was run. TCRdb itself ran the multiplex PCR reads through MiXCR, one entry per CDR3 protein. The sample holds around 1,000,000 distinct CDR3 sequences, 35% to 40% seen once. Sequenced sample: peripheral blood or thyroid tissue (not recorded which). The receptors stem from an adult man with Graves' hyperthyroidism.

The chain recombines TRBV20-1 with TRBJ1-6; the match to TRBD1 covers 11 bases. V lost 4 bases and J lost 3; bases outside the gene matches: 2. Looked up from germline, CDR1 is DFQATT and CDR2 is SNEGSKA (reference sequence). This CDR3 has 15 amino acids. The DNA of the CDR3 is TGCAGTGCTATCGGGACAGGGGGCTATAATTCACCCCTCCACTTT. This codes for CSAIGTGGYNSPLHF.

In its sample, this clonotype was seen many times. The chain joins TRBV19 to TRBJ1-5; tentatively, D is TRBD1 (5 bases). The CDR3 length is 15 residues. Germline-derived CDR1 and CDR2 are LNHDA and SQIVND (reference sequence). The V end was cut by 7 bases, the J end by 7 bases, with 20 bases between. The CDR3 nucleotides read TGTGCCAGTAATCTTCCCGGGGGTAGTGGGCAGCCCCAGCATTTT. This gives the protein CASNLPGGSGQPQHF.

The chain links TRBV20-1 to TRBJ2-7, with 7 bases lining up with TRBD2. V lost 0 bases and J lost 9; bases outside the gene matches: 14. Germline values: CDR1 DFQATT, CDR2 SNEGSKA (reference sequence). The CDR3 is made up of 15 amino acids. CDR3 protein: CSARDPKAGPSAQYF. In nucleotides, the CDR3 is TGCAGTGCTAGAGACCCTAAAGCGGGACCCTCAGCGCAGTACTTC.

The chain joins TRBV9 to TRBJ2-7; TRBD1 aligns across 9 bases. CDR1 and CDR2 from the germline V gene are SGDLS and YYNGEE. V was clipped by 3 bases and J by 5 bases; unmatched bases: 6. The CDR3 runs to 14 residues. In DNA form, the CDR3 reads TGTGCCAGCAGCGAGGGACAGGGCCCCCACGAGCAGTACTTC. Protein sequence: CASSEGQGPHEQYF.

The chain is built from TRBV5-1 and TRBJ1-4; no firm D call. The V gene's germline CDR1 is SGHRS and CDR2 YFSETQ. The ends were cut back, 4 bases at V and 7 bases at J, with 20 bases in the middle. The length of the CDR3 is 16 residues. This CDR3 is CASSASGVGRGEKLFF. CDR3 bases: TGCGCCAGCAGCGCGAGCGGTGTAGGACGGGGTGAAAAACTGTTTTTT.

This clonotype appeared a few times. The chain recombines TRBV20-1 with TRBJ2-5; 9 bases agree with TRBD1. The CDR3 has 17 residues. V lost 2 bases to trimming and J lost 5 bases; unmatched junction nucleotides: 15. Germline values: CDR1 DFQATT, CDR2 SNEGSKA (reference sequence). Written as DNA, the CDR3 is TGCAGTGCTAGACCAAACCCTCGGGACAGGGCTCTTGAGACCCAGTACTTC. Residues: CSARPNPRDRALETQYF.

This sequence joins TRBV14 and TRBJ1-2, with D possibly being TRBD1 (5 bases). This CDR3 spans 16 amino acids. The V gene lost 8 bases and the J gene lost 1 base, with 20 bases spanning the gap. Germline V gives CDR1 SGHDN, CDR2 FVKESK. The CDR3 sequence is CASSQAWDGNNYGYTF. CDR3 in DNA: TGTGCCAGCTCCCAGGCATGGGACGGTAATAACTATGGCTACACCTTC.

This clonotype appeared many times. V and J are TRBV14 and TRBJ2-5, with 10 positions matching TRBD2. The CDR3 loop spans 14 amino acids. J lost 6 bases, V lost 2 bases, and 3 bases had no gene match. Germline V CDR1 and CDR2: SGHDN, FVKESK. This CDR3 reads CASSQNSGGQTQYF. The CDR3 coding sequence is TGTGCCAGCAGCCAAAATAGCGGGGGGCAGACCCAGTACTTC.

The J gene is TRBJ2-7, the V gene TRBV12-3 or TRBV12-4; 7 positions match TRBD1. This CDR3 region has 16 residues. The V gene end was trimmed by 3 bases and the J gene end by 2 bases; junction bases not matched to a gene: 10. The CDR3 nucleotides read TGTGCCAGCAGTTTGGGGTACGGCAGGGGGACCTACGAGCAGTACTTC. Its protein product is CASSLGYGRGTYEQYF.

At least ten counts were recorded for this clonotype. V gene TRBV7-7 combines with J gene TRBJ2-5; D ambiguous. V was shortened by 5 bases and J by 5 bases, with 15 bases between the two germline ends. Germline-derived CDR1 and CDR2 are SSHAT and FNYEAQ (reference sequence). This CDR3 is built from 14 residues. The CDR3 DNA sequence: TGTGCCAGCAGCCCACACCCTGGGCCCGAGACCCAGTACTTC. Protein product: CASSPHPGPETQYF.

There are many counts of this clonotype. The chain employs TRBV9 and TRBJ1-2; D not resolved. The V end lost 3 bases, the J end lost 0 bases, and 15 bases lay between the germline ends. CDR1 and CDR2 (germline): SGDLS, YYNGEE. The CDR3 is made up of 16 amino acids. CDR3: CASSETSGMANYGYTF. The CDR3 DNA reads TGTGCCAGCAGCGAAACTTCGGGGATGGCTAACTATGGCTACACCTTC.

V is TRBV5-4 and J is TRBJ1-1; 9 positions agree with TRBD1. Germline V gives CDR1 SGHNT, CDR2 YYREEE (reference sequence). Unmatched junction bases numbered 7, after V lost 4 bases and J lost 3 bases. The CDR3 runs to 15 residues. In DNA form, the CDR3 reads TGTGCCAGCAGCACCGCGACAGGGGGGGACACTGAAGCTTTCTTT. Translated: CASSTATGGDTEAFF.

Details on this clonotype: A read error is possible here, since a much larger clone lies one base away. The chain employs TRBV5-6 and TRBJ2-5; D is tentatively TRBD1 or TRBD2 (7 bases each). The CDR3 has 13 amino acids. The germline CDR1 and CDR2 sequences are SGHDT and YYEEEE. The CDR3 DNA follows: TGTGCCAGCAGTGGGACAGCGCGGGAGACCCAGTGCTTC. Its protein product is CASSGTARETQCF.

The chain uses TRBV4-1 and TRBJ2-2, with D uncertain. The germline V gene encodes CDR1 MGHRA and CDR2 YSYEKL. The CDR3 extends over 12 amino acids. With 0 bases removed from V and 14 bases from J, the gap between germline ends came to 10 bases. The CDR3 region is CASSQEQTRLFF. In nucleotides, the CDR3 is TGCGCCAGCAGCCAAGAACAGACAAGACTGTTTTTT.

Note on this clonotype: Likely a read error: the CDR3 ends without its conserved phenylalanine or tryptophan. The limits of the CDR3 on the DNA are not certain, so only TCRdb's listed CDR3 is given. The chain combines TRBV2 with TRBJ1-3. Per the germline V gene, CDR1 is SNHLY and CDR2 is FYNNEI. The CDR3 is 10 residues long, ends included. CDR3 in amino acids: CASSHAASNT.

The chain recombines TRBV7-9 with TRBJ2-5, with TRBD1 identical over 7 bases. There are 14 residues in the CDR3. Germline V gene lookup returns CDR1 SEHNR and CDR2 FQNEAQ (reference sequence). With 3 bases clipped from V and 1 base from J, the junction kept 2 bases outside the gene matches. Written as DNA, the CDR3 is TGTGCCAGCAGCTTGACAGGGATCCAAGAGACCCAGTACTTC. Translation gives CASSLTGIQETQYF.

This clonotype was seen ten or more times. V usage is TRBV5-1 and J usage is TRBJ2-7, with TRBD1 matching 10 bases. The CDR3 is made up of 16 amino acids. The germline gives CDR1 SGHRS, CDR2 YFSETQ. V lost 3 bases and J lost 0; bases outside the gene matches: 6. In DNA, the CDR3 is TGCGCCAGCAGCTGGGCGGGACAGGGGAGCTCCTACGAGCAGTACTTC. Translation gives CASSWAGQGSSYEQYF. Together with reference TRBV5-1 and TRBJ2-7, the CDR3 gives the full variable domain: KAGVTQTPRYLIKTRGQQVTLSCSPISGHRSVSWYQQTPGQGLQFLFEYFSETQRNKGNFPGRFSGRQFSNSRSEMNVSTLELGDSALYLCASSWAGQGSSYEQYFGPGTRLTVT.

The sample holds many counts of this clonotype. This chain uses TRBV20-1 with TRBJ1-1, with a tentative D call TRBD1 (5 bases). CDR3 length equals 14 residues. V was clipped by 1 base and J by 5 bases, with 14 bases between them. The germline V gene has CDR1 DFQATT and CDR2 SNEGSKA (reference sequence). The CDR3 region is CSARVGAATTEAFF. The CDR3 coding sequence is TGCAGTGCTAGAGTTGGGGCTGCCACTACTGAAGCTTTCTTT.

This clonotype was observed a handful of times. The rearrangement joins TRBV20-1 to TRBJ2-2, with 10 bases that match TRBD2. The V and J ends lost 2 bases and 7 bases, in that order; junction bases with no gene match: 10. This CDR3 comprises 16 residues. Germline assignment: CDR1 DFQATT and CDR2 SNEGSKA (reference sequence). CDR3 sequence reads: CSARWSGRASDGELFF. The CDR3 DNA reads TGCAGTGCTAGATGGAGCGGGAGGGCCTCGGACGGGGAGCTGTTTTTT.

This clonotype has at least ten counts. The CDR3 DNA is TGTGCCAGCAGCCCTGGTGGAGTCGTCGGTTACTTC. Encoded protein: CASSPGGVVGYF. The genes are TRBV6-2 or TRBV6-3 and TRBJ2-7; no definite D call. Germline assignment: CDR1 MNHEY and CDR2 SVGEGT. The CDR3 spans 12 residues. The V and J ends lost 6 bases and 13 bases respectively, with 19 bases between them.